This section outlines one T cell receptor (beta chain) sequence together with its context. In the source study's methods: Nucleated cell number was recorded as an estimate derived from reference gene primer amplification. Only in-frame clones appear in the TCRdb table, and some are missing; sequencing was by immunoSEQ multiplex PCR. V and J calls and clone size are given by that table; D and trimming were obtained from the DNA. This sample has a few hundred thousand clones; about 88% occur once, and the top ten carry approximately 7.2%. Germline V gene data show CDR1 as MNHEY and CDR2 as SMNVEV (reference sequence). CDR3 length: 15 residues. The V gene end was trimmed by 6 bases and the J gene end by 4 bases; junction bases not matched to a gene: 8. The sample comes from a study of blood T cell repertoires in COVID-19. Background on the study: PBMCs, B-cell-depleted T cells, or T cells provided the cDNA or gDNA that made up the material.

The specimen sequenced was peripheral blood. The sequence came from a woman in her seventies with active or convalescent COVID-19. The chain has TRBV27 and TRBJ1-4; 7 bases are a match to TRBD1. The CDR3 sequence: CASRSPTGFNEKLFF. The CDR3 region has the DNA TGTGCCAGCAGATCACCGACAGGGTTTAATGAAAAACTGTTTTTT.